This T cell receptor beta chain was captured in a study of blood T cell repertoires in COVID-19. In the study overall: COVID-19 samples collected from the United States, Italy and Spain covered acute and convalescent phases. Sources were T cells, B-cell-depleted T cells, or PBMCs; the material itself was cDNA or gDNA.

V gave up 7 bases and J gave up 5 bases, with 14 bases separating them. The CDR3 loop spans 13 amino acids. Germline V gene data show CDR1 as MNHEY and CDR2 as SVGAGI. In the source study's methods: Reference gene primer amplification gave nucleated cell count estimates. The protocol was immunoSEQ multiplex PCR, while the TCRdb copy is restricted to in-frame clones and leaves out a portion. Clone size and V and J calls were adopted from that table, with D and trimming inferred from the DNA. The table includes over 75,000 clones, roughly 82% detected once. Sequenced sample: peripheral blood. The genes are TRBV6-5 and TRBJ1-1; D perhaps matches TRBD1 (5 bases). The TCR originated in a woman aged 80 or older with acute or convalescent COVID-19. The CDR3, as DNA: TGTGCCAGCAAAGAACGGGAGGGGACTGAAGCTTTCTTT. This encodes CASKEREGTEAFF.